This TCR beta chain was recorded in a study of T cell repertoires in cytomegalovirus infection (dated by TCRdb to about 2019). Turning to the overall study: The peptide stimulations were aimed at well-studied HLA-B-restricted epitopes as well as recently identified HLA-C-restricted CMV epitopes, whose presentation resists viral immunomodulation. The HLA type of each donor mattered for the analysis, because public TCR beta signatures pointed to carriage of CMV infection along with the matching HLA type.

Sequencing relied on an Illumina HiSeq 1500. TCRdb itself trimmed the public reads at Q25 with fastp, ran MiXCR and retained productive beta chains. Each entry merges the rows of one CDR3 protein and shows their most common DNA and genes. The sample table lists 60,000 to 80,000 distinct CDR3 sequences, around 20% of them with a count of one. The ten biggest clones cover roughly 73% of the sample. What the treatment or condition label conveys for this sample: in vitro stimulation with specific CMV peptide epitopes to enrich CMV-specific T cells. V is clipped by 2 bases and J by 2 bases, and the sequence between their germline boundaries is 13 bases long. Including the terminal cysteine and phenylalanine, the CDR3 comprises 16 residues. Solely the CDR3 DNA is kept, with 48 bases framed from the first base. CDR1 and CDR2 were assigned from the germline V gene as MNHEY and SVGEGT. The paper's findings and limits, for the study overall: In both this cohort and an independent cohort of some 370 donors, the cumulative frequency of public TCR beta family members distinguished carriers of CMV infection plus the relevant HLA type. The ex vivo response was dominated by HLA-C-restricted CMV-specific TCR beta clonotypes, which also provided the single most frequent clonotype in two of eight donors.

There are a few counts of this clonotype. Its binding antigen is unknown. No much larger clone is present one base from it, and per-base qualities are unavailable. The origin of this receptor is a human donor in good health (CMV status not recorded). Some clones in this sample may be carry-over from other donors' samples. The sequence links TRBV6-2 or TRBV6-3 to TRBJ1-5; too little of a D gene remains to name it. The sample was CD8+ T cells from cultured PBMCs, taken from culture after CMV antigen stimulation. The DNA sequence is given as TGTGCCAGCAGTTACGTAGGGATTATAGGCAATCAGCCCCAGCATTTT. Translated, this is CASSYVGIIGNQPQHF.